This T cell receptor (beta chain) is from a study of cytomegalovirus exposure and HLA in healthy donors. The study, taken as a whole, reports: Sequencing depth roughly uniform across donors was assumed in presence/absence analyses. Beyond CMV serostatus, there was no information to go on about immune exposure.

In this sample, this clone turned up many times. Antigen unknown. The germline gives CDR1 MRHNA, CDR2 SNTAGT. Losses at the gene ends were 2 bases for V and 2 bases for J; bases not matched to a gene: 5. This CDR3 contains 16 residues. The PCR had 60 Vbeta and 13 Jbeta primers. Authors' methods: A later analysis counted about 80 million unique TCR beta chains, 9.5 million to 12 million shared. Repertoires were generated with immunoSEQ multiplex PCR, while TCRdb's copy carries only in-frame clones and drops some. From that table come the V and J calls and clone size; the DNA was used to work out D and trimming. Seen here are some 94,000 clones, roughly 71% observed once, and the top ten hold under 3%.

What was sequenced was PBMCs. The receptor's source is a man aged 50-59 years in good health and CMV-seronegative. The V call is TRBV6-4, the J call TRBJ2-3; 9 bases agree with TRBD2. The chain's CDR3 is CASSDGSGGPTDTQYF. In DNA, the CDR3 is TGTGCCAGCAGTGACGGGAGCGGGGGGCCCACAGATACGCAGTATTTT.